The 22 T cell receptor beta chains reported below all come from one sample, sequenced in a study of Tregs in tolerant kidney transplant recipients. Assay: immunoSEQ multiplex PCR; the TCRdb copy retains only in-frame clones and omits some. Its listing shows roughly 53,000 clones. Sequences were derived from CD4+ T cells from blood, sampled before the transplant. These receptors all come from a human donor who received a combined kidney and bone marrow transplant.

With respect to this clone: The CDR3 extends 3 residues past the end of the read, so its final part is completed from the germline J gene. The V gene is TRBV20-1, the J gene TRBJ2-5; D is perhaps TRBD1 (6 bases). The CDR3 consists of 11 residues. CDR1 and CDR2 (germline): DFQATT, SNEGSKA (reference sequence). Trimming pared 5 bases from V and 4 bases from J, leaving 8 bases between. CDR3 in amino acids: CSAVRGETQYF. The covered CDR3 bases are TGCAGTGCTGTCAGGGGAGAGACC.

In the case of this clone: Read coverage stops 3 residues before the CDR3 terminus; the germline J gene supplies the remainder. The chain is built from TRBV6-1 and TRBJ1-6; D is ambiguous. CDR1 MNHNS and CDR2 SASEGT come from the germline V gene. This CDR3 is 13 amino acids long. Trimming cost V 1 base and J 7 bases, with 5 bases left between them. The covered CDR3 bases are TGTGCCAGCAGTGAAGTAGCGAATTCACCC. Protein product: CASSEVANSP. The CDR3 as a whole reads CASSEVANSPLHF.

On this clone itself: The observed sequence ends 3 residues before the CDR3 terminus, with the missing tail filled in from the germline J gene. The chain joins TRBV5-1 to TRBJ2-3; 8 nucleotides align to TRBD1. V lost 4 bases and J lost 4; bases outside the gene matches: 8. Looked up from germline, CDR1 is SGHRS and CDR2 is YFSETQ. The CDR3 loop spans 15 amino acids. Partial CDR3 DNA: TGCGCCAGCAGCCCGGGACAGGAAGGAGCAGATACG. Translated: CASSPGQEGADT. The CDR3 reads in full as CASSPGQEGADTQYF.

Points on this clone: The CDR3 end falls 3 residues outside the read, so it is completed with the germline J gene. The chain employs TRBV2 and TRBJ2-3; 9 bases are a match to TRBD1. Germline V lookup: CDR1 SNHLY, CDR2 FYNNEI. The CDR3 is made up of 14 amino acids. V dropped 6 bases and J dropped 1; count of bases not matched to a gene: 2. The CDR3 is CASRNRGRTDTQYF. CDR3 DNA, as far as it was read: TGTGCCAGCAGGAACAGGGGGCGCACAGATACG. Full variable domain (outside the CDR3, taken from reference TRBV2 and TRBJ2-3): EPEVTQTPSHQVTQMGQEVILRCVPISNHLYFYWYRQILGQKVEFLVSFYNNEISEKSEIFDDQFSVERPDGSNFTLKIRSTKLEDSAMYFCASRNRGRTDTQYFGPGTRLTVL.

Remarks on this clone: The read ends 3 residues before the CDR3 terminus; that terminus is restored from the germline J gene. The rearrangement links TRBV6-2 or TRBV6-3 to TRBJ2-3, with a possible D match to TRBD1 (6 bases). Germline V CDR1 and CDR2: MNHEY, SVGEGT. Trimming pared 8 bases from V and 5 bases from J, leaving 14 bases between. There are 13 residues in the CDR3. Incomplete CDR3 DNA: TGTGCCAGCGCCTGGGGGCAGGGAGATACG. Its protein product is CASAWGQGDT. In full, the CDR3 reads CASAWGQGDTQYF.

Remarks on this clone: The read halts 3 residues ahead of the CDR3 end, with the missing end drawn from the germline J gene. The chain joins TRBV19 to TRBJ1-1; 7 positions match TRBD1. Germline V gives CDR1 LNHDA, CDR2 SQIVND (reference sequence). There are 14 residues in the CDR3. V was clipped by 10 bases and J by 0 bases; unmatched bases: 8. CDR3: CATARQGVNTEAFF. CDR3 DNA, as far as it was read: TGTGCCACCGCCAGACAGGGAGTGAACACTGAA.

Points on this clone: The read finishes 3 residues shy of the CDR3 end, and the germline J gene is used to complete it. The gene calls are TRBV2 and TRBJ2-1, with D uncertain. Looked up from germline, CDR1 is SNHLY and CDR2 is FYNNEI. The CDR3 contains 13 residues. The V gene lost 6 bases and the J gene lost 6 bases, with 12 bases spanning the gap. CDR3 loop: CASSLGRLNEQFF. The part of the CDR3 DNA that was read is TGTGCCAGCAGCCTTGGCCGCCTCAATGAG.

The sequenced part of the CDR3 DNA is TGTGCCAGCAGCCACCGGACAGGGGATGGTGGC. It codes for CASSHRTGDGG. The entire CDR3 is CASSHRTGDGGYTF. The J gene is TRBJ1-2, the V gene TRBV7-6, with 9 bases matching TRBD1. The CDR3 extends 3 residues past the end of the read, so its final part is completed from the germline J gene. V was pared by 5 bases and J by 7 bases, with 8 bases of the junction left unmatched. The CDR3 contains 14 residues. CDR1 and CDR2 (germline): SGHVS, FNYEAQ.

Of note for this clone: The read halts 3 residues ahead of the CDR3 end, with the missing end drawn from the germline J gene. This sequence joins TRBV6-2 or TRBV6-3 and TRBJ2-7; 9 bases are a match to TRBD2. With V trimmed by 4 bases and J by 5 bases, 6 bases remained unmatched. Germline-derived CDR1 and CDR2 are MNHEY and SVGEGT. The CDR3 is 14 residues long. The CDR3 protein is CASSSPSGKNEQYF. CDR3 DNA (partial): TGTGCCAGCAGTTCCCCTAGCGGGAAAAACGAG.

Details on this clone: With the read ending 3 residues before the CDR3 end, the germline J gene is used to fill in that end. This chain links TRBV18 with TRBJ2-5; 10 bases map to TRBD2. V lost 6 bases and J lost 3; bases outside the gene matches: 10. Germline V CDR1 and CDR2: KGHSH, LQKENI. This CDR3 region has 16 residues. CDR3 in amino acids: CASSVLAGAGEETQYF. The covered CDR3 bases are TGTGCCAGCTCTGTCCTAGCGGGAGCAGGTGAAGAGACC.

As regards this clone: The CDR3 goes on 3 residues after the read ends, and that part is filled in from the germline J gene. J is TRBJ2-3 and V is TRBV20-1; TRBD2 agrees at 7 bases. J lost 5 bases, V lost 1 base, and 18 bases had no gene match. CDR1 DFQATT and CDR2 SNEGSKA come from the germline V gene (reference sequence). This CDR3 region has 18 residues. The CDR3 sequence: CSARGDYSLRGPGDTQYF. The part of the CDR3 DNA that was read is TGCAGTGCTAGAGGGGACTATTCCCTTCGGGGTCCCGGAGATACG.

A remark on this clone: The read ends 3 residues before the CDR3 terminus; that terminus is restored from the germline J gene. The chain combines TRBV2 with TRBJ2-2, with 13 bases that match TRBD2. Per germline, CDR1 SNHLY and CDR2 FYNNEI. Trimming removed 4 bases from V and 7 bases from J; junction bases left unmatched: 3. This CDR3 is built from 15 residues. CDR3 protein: CASSGTSGSIGELFF. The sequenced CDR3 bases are TGTGCCAGCAGTGGGACTAGCGGGAGTATCGGGGAG.

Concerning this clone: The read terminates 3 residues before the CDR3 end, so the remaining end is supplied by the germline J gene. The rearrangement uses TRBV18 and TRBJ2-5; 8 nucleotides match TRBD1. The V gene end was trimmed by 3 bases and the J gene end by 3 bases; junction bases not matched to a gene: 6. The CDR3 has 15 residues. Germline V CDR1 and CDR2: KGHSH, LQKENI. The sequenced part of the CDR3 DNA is TGTGCCAGCTCACCGATTTGGACAGGGAAAGAGACC. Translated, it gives CASSPIWTGKET. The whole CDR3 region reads CASSPIWTGKETQYF. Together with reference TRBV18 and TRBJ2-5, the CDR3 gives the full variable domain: NAGVMQNPRHLVRRRGQEARLRCSPMKGHSHVYWYRQLPEEGLKFMVYLQKENIIDESGMPKERFSAEFPKEGPSILRIQQVVRGDSAAYFCASSPIWTGKETQYFGPGTRLLVL.

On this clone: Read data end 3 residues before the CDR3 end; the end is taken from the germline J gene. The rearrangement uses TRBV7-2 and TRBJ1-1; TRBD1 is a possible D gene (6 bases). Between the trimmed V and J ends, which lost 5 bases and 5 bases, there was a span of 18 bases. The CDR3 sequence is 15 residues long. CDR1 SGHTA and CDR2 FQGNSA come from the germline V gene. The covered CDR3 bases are TGTGCCAGCAGCCCAGGGCGGGCGGGGGCTACTGAA. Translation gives CASSPGRAGATE. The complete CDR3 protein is CASSPGRAGATEAFF.

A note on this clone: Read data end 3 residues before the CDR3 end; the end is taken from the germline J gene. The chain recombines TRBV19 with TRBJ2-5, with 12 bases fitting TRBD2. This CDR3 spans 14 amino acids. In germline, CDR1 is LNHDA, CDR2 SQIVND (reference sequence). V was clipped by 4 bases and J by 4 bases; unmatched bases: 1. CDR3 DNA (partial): TGTGCCAGTAGTAAACTAGCGGGAGGAGAGACC. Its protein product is CASSKLAGGET. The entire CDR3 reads CASSKLAGGETQYF.

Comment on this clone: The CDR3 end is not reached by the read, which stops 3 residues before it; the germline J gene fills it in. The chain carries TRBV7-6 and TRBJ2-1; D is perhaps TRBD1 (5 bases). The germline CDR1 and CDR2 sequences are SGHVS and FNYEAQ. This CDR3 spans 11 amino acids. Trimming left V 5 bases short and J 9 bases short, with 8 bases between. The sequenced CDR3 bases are TGTGCCAGCAGCACCGACAGTGAG. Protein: CASSTDSE. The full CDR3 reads CASSTDSEQFF.

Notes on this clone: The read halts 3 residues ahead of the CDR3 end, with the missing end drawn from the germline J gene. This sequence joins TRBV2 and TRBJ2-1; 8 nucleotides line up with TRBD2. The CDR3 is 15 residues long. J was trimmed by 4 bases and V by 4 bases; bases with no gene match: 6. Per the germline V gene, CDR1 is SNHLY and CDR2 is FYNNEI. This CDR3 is CASSVLAAQYNEQFF. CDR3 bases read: TGTGCCAGCAGTGTACTAGCGGCCCAGTACAATGAG.

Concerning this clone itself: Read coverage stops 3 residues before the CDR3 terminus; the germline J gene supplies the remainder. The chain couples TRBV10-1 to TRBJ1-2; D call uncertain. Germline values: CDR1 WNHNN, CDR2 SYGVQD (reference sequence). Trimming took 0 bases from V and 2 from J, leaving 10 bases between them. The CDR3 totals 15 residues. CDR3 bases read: TGCGCCAGCAGTGAGTCGAGGAACGGGAACTATGGC. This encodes CASSESRNGNYG. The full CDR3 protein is CASSESRNGNYGYTF.

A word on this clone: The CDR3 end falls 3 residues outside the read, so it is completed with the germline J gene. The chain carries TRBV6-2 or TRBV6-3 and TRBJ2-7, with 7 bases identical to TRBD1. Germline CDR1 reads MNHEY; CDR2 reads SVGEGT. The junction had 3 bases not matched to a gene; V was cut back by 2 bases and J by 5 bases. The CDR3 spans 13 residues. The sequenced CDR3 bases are TGTGCCAGCAGTTACATCACAGGGGACGAG. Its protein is CASSYITGDE. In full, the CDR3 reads CASSYITGDEQYF.

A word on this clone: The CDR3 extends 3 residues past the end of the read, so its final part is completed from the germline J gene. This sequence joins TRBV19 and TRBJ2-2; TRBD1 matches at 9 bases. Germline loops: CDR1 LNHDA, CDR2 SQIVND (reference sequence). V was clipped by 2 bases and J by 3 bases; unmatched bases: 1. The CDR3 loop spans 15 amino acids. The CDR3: CASSITGGDTGELFF. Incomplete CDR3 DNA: TGTGCCAGTAGTATAACAGGGGGCGACACCGGGGAG.

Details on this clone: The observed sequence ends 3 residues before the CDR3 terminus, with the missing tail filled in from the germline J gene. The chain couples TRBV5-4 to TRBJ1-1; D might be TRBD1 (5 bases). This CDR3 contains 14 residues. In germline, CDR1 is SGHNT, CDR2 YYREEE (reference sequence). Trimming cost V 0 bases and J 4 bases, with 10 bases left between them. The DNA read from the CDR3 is TGTGCCAGCAGCTTGGGTAATAGGGGCACTGAA. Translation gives CASSLGNRGTE. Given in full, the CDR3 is CASSLGNRGTEAFF.

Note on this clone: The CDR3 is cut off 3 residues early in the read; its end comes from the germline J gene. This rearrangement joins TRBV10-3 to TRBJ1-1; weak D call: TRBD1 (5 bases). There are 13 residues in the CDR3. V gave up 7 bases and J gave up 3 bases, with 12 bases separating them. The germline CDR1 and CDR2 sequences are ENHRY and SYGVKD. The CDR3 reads CAIMPGLDTEAFF. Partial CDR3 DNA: TGTGCCATCATGCCAGGGCTGGACACTGAA.